The 10 T cell receptor beta chains listed next were all sequenced from one sample in a study of blood T cell repertoires in COVID-19. TCRdb keeps only in-frame clones here, not all; method: immunoSEQ multiplex PCR. Here the sample spans 200,000 or so clones, over 70% being singletons. The sample was peripheral blood. Receptors originate from a man aged 60-69 years with active or convalescent COVID-19.

The chain is built from TRBV3-1 (or the pseudogene TRBV3-2) and TRBJ2-5; 9 bases fit TRBD2. The V segment lost 0 bases and the J segment 6 bases; nucleotides outside the gene matches: 8. Germline assignment: CDR1 LGHDT and CDR2 YNNKEL (reference sequence). This CDR3 comprises 16 residues. The DNA of the CDR3 is TGTGCCAGCAGCCAAGAACGGCGGGAGGGCCCGAAGACCCAGTACTTC. The encoded protein is CASSQERREGPKTQYF.

The chain has TRBV6-2 or TRBV6-3 and TRBJ2-5, with TRBD2 identical over 9 bases. This CDR3 is 17 amino acids long. The germline V gene has CDR1 MNHEY and CDR2 SVGEGT. Trimming cost V 2 bases and J 5 bases; bases outside gene matches: 12. The CDR3 DNA reads TGTGCCAGCAGTTACGGCTTAGCGGGAGCCCCGGGTGAGACCCAGTACTTC. It is translated as CASSYGLAGAPGETQYF.

CDR3 protein: CASSQGFYGYTF. DNA of the CDR3: TGTGCCAGCAGCCAGGGCTTCTATGGCTACACCTTC. The V gene is TRBV4-2, the J gene TRBJ1-2; D remains ambiguous. This CDR3 has 12 residues. Trimming left V 3 bases short and J 4 bases short, with 6 bases between. From germline, CDR1 is LGHNA and CDR2 YNFKEQ.

The chain carries TRBV5-1 and TRBJ2-2, with 7 bases identical to TRBD1. The CDR3 loop spans 15 amino acids. The junction had 4 bases not matched to a gene; V was cut back by 2 bases and J by 3 bases. Germline loops: CDR1 SGHRS, CDR2 YFSETQ. CDR3 sequence: CASSFRGLDTGELFF. The CDR3 coding sequence is TGCGCCAGCAGCTTCAGGGGGTTGGACACCGGGGAGCTGTTTTTT.

In DNA form, the CDR3 reads TGTGCCAGCAGCTCGCCTGGGCGCGGGAACTCACCCCTCCACTTT. Protein: CASSSPGRGNSPLHF. The chain has TRBV7-2 and TRBJ1-6; no clear D. Per the germline V gene, CDR1 is SGHTA and CDR2 is FQGNSA. The V end lost 4 bases, the J end lost 10 bases, and 17 bases lay between the germline ends. The CDR3 is 15 residues long.

This clone was recorded many times. The CDR3, as DNA: TGTGCCACCAGCAGAGAGTTGGGGCTAGTTGGGACCGGGGAGCTGTTTTTT. It specifies CATSRELGLVGTGELFF. The rearrangement uses TRBV15 and TRBJ2-2; TRBD1 might be the D (5 bases). Per the germline V gene, CDR1 is LNHNV and CDR2 is YYDKDF (reference sequence). This CDR3 has 17 amino acids. Deletions cut 0 bases from V and 5 bases from J, with 16 bases between.

The rearrangement joins TRBV2 to TRBJ2-7, with TRBD1 matching over 8 bases. The V gene end was trimmed by 4 bases and the J gene end by 6 bases; junction bases not matched to a gene: 5. The CDR3 has 13 residues. CDR1 is SNHLY and CDR2 is FYNNEI in the germline V gene. CDR3 amino acids: CASSGQGIREQYF. CDR3 sequence (DNA): TGTGCCAGCAGTGGACAGGGGATACGCGAGCAGTACTTC.

The chain employs TRBV28 and TRBJ2-7; D is possibly TRBD2 (5 bases). The length of the CDR3 is 13 residues. Germline loops: CDR1 MDHEN, CDR2 SYDVKM. Trimming removed 7 bases from V and 3 bases from J, with 13 bases in between. The CDR3 bases are TGTGCCAGCACCGCGGGCTATATCTACGAGCAGTACTTC. As protein: CASTAGYIYEQYF.

The chain has TRBV19 and TRBJ1-1, with a weak D call TRBD1 (6 bases). Germline-derived CDR1 and CDR2 are LNHDA and SQIVND (reference sequence). Trimming cost V 3 bases and J 0 bases, with 14 bases left between them. The CDR3 sequence is 16 residues long. This CDR3 reads CASSIRDIGLNTEAFF. The DNA for the CDR3 is TGTGCCAGTAGTATTCGGGACATCGGATTGAACACTGAAGCTTTCTTT.

This chain uses TRBV5-1 with TRBJ2-7, with a possible D match to TRBD1 (5 bases). V dropped 1 base and J dropped 0 bases, with 8 bases sitting between them. Germline CDR1 and CDR2: SGHRS and YFSETQ. CDR3 length: 14 residues. The DNA for the CDR3 is TGCGCCAGCAGCTTGAGCCAGGGCTCCTACGAGCAGTACTTC. Translation: CASSLSQGSYEQYF.